The T cell receptor (beta chain) described here comes from a study of cytomegalovirus exposure and HLA in healthy donors. Study-wide context: T cells numbering approximately 170 million yielded 95 million to 140 million unique TCR beta sequences in an earlier analysis.

Primers included in the PCR were 60 Vbeta and 13 Jbeta primers. Produced via immunoSEQ multiplex PCR; TCRdb's table is partial and in-frame only. The repertoire includes about 150,000 clones, about 68% of them detected once, and under 2.5% sits in the top ten. Looked up from germline, CDR1 is MNHEY and CDR2 is SMNVEV (reference sequence). J was trimmed by 8 bases and V by 3 bases; bases with no gene match: 6. This CDR3 has 13 amino acids. This clone showed up just a few times. This sequence originates from a man aged 25-40 years in good health and CMV-seronegative. The chain uses TRBV27 and TRBJ2-7, with 8 bases aligning to TRBD1. Material: PBMCs. CDR3: CASSFHGQGKQYF. CDR3 DNA sequence: TGTGCCAGCAGTTTCCACGGACAGGGAAAGCAGTACTTC.